The rows below give T cell receptor beta chains drawn from one sample of a study of identical twins. TCRdb used MiXCR to reprocess the 5' RACE reads, holding one entry per CDR3 protein. The table shows around 1.7 million distinct CDR3 sequences, with around 33% occurring only once. The sample consisted of cord blood. These receptors were taken from a newborn girl in good health. Each CDR3 is given with its conserved first and last residue. Size is omitted from some rows. Given values are once, few, many or a class for expanded clones.

V: TRBV7-9
size: few
CDR3: CASRPRMNTEAFF

V: TRBV24-1
size: few
CDR3: CATSDFWEDTQYF

V: TRBV29-1
size: many
CDR3: CSVGTGEYGYTF

V: TRBV5-1
size: many
CDR3: CASSWGNSYNEQFF

V: TRBV10-3
size: few
CDR3: CAISAGTQDRSGANVLTF

V: TRBV5-1
size: .
CDR3: CASSPNLAGAGTDTQYF

V: TRBV20-1
size: .
CDR3: CSATGLASEQYF

V: TRBV6-2/TRBV6-3
size: .
CDR3: CASSYEGALKTQYF

V: TRBV28
size: .
CDR3: CASRIAGDTGELFF

V: TRBV12-3/TRBV12-4
size: few
CDR3: CASSWGVVNEKLFF

V: TRBV14
size: .
CDR3: CASSQTTGGSPLHF

V: TRBV18
size: few
CDR3: CASSPRTGGSDEKLFF

V: TRBV12-3/TRBV12-4
size: .
CDR3: CASSLLARRDEQYF

V: TRBV5-1
size: few
CDR3: CASSLGGRLNTEAFF

V: TRBV12-3/TRBV12-4
size: few
CDR3: CASTLDPWAYEAFF

V: TRBV20-1
size: many
CDR3: CSASGRATDTQYF

V: TRBV10-1
size: .
CDR3: CASSGARGSYTEAFF

V: TRBV7-2
size: .
CDR3: CASSLNLAGGPDEQFF

V: TRBV7-6
size: .
CDR3: CASSLLYLADNEQFF

V: TRBV27
size: many
CDR3: CASSLGPYNREYF

V: TRBV6-5
size: few
CDR3: CASSYSIGPYYGYTF

V: TRBV13
size: many
CDR3: CASSLRAGGMKTQYF

V: TRBV20-1
size: .
CDR3: CSALSTDTQYF

V: TRBV6-5
size: .
CDR3: CASSWGQFTDTQYF

V: TRBV7-9
size: .
CDR3: CASSFYAGYGYTF

V: TRBV28
size: .
CDR3: CASSVANQPQHF